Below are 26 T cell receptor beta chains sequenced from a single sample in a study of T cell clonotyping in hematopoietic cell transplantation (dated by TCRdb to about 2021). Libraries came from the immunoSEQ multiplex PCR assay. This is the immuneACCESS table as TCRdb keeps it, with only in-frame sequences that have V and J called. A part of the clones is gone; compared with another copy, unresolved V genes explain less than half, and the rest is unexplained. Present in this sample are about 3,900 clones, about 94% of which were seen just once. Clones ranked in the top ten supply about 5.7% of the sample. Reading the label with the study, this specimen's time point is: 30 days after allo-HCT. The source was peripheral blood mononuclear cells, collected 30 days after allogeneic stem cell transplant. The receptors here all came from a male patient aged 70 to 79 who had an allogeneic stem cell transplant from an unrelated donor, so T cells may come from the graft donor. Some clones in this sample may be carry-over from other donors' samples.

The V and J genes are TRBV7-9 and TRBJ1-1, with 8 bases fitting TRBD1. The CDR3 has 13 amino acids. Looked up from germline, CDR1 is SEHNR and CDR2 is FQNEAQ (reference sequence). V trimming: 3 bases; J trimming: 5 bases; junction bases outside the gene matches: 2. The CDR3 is CASSFRGRTEAFF. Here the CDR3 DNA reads TGTGCCAGCAGCTTCAGGGGGCGGACTGAAGCTTTCTTT.

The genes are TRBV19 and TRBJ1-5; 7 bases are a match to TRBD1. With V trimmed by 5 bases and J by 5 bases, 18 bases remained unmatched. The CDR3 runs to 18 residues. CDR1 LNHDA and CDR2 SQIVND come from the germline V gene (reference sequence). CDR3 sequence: CASSQKGALFYPDQPQHF. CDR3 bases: TGTGCCAGTAGTCAAAAGGGGGCTCTATTCTATCCCGATCAGCCCCAGCATTTT.

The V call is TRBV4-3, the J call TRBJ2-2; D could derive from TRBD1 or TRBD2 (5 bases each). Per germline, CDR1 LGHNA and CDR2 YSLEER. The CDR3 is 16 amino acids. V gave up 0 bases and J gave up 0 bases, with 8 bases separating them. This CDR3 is CASSQDWGTNTGELFF. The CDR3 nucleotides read TGCGCCAGCAGCCAAGACTGGGGGACGAACACCGGGGAGCTGTTTTTT.

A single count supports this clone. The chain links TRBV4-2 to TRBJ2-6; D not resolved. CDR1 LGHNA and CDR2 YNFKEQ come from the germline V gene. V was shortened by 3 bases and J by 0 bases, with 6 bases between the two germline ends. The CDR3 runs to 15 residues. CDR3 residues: CASSQDASGANVLTF. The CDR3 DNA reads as TGTGCCAGCAGCCAGGACGCCTCTGGGGCCAACGTCCTGACTTTC.

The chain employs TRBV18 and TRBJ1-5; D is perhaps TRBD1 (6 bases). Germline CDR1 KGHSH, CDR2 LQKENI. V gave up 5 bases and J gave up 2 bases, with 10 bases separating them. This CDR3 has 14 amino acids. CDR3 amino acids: CASSFGGRNQPQHF. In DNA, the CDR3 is TGTGCCAGCTCATTCGGGGGGCGCAATCAGCCCCAGCATTTT.

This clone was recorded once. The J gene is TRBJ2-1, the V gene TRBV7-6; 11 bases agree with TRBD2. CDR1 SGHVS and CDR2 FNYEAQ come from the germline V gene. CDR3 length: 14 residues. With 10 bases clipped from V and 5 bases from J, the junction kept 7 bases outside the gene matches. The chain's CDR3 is CATSGTSGHNEQFF. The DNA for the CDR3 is TGTGCCACCTCCGGGACTAGCGGACACAATGAGCAGTTCTTC. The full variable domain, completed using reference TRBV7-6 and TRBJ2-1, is GAGVSQSPRYKVTKRGQDVALRCDPISGHVSLYWYRQALGQGPEFLTYFNYEAQQDKSGLPNDRFSAERPEGSISTLTIQRTEQRDSAMYRCATSGTSGHNEQFFGPGTRLTVL.

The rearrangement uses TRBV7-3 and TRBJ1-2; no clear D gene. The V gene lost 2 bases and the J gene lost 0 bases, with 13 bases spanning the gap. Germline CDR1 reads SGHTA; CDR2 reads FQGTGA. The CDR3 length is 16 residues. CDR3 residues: CASSLSPGGTNYGYTF. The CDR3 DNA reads TGTGCCAGCAGCTTATCGCCGGGAGGAACTAACTATGGCTACACCTTC.

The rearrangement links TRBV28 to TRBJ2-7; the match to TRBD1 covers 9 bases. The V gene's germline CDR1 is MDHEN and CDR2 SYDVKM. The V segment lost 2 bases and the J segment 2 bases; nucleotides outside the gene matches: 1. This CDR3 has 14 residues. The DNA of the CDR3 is TGTGCCAGCAGTTTAAGACAGGGGGCCTACGAGCAGTACTTC. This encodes CASSLRQGAYEQYF.

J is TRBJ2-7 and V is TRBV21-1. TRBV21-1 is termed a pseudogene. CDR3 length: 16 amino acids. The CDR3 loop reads CASSKAGRQRAYEQYF. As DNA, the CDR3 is TGTGCCAGCAGCAAAGCTGGGAGACAGCGAGCCTACGAGCAGTACTTC.

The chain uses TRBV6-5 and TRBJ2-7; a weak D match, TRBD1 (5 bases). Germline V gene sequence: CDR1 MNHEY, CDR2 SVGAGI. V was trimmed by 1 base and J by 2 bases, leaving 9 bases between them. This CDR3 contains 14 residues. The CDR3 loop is CASSYFPGTYEQYF. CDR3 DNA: TGTGCCAGCAGTTACTTTCCAGGGACCTACGAGCAGTACTTC.

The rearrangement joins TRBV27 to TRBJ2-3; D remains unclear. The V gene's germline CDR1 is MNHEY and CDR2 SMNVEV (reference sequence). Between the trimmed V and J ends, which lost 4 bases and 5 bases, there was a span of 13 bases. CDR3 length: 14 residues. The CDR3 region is CASSSRLDQDTQYF. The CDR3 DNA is TGTGCCAGCAGTTCCCGGCTAGACCAAGATACGCAGTATTTT.

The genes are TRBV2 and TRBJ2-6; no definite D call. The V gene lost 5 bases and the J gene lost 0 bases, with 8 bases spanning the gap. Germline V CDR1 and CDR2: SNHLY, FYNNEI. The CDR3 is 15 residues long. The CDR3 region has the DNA TGTGCCAGCAGTCCCCACCTCTCTGGGGCCAACGTCCTGACTTTC. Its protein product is CASSPHLSGANVLTF.

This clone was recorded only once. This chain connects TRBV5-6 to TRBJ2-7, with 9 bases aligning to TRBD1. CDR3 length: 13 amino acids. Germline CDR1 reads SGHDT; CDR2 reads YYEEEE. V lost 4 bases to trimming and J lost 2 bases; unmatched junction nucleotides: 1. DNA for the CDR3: TGTGCCAGCAGCGGACAGGGGACCTACGAGCAGTACTTC. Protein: CASSGQGTYEQYF.

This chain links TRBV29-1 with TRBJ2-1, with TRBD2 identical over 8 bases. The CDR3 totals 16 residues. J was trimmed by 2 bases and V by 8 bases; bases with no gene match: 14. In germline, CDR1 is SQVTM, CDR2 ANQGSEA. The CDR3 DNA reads TGCAGCCTTGCTATAAAGACTAGCGTGACCTACAATGAGCAGTTCTTC. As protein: CSLAIKTSVTYNEQFF.

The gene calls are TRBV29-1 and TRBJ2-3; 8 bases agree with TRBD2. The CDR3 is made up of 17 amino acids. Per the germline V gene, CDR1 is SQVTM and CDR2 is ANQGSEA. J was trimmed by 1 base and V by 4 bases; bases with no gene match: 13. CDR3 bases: TGCAGCGTTGCCGGGGGGGCAGGAGCCGACGGCACAGATACGCAGTATTTT. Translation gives CSVAGGAGADGTDTQYF.

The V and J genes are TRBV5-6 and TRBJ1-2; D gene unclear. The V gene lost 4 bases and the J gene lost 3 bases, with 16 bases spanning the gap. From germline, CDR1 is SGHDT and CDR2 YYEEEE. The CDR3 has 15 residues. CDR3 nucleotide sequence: TGTGCCAGCAGCAGGGCACCTGACGGTTACTATGGCTACACCTTC. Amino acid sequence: CASSRAPDGYYGYTF.

CDR3 sequence (DNA): TGTGCCTGGAGTGTACTGTCTGAAGCTTTCTTT. The encoded protein is CAWSVLSEAFF. The chain couples TRBV30 to TRBJ1-1; D unclear. Trimming removed 0 bases from V and 6 bases from J, with 5 bases in between. This CDR3 is 11 amino acids long. The germline gives CDR1 GTSNPN, CDR2 SVGIG (reference sequence).

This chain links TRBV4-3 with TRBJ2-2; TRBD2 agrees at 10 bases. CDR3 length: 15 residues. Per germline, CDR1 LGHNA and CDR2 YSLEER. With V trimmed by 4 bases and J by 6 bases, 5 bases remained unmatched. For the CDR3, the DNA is TGCGCCAGCAGCCTTAGCGGGGGGCGGGCCGGGGAGCTGTTTTTT. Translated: CASSLSGGRAGELFF.

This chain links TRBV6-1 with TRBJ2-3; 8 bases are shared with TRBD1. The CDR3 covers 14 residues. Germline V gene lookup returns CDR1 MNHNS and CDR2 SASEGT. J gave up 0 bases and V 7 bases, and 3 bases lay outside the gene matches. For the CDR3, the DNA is TGTGCCAGCATGAGGACAGGGAGCACAGATACGCAGTATTTT. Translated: CASMRTGSTDTQYF.

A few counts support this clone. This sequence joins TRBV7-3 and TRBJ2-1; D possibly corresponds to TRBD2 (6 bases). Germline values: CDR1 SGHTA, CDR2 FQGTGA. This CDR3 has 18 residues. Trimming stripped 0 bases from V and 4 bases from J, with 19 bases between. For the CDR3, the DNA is TGTGCCAGCAGCTTAACGATAGCGCGGCCTAGCGAATACAATGAGCAGTTCTTC. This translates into CASSLTIARPSEYNEQFF.

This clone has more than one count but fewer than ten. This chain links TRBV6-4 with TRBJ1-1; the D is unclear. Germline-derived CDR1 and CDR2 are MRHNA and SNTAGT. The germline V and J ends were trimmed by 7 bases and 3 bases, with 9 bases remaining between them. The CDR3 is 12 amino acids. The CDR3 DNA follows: TGTGCCAGCAATGGGGATGACACTGAAGCTTTCTTT. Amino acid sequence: CASNGDDTEAFF.

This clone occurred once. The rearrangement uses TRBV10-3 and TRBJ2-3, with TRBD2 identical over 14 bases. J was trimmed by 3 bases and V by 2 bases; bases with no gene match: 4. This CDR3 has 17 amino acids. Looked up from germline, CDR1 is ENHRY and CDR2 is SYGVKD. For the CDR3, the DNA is TGTGCCATCAGTGAGGGGACTAGCGGGAGCTCTACAGATACGCAGTATTTT. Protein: CAISEGTSGSSTDTQYF.

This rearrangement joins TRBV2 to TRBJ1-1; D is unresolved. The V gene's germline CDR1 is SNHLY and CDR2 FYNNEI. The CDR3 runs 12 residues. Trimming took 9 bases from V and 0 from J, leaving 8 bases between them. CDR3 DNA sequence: TGTGCCAGAACGTCTCTGAACACTGAAGCTTTCTTT. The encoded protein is CARTSLNTEAFF.

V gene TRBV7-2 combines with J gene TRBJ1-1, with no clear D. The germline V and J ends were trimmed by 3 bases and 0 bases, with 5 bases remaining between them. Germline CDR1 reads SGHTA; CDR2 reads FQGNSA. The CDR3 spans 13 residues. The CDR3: CASSFVLNTEAFF. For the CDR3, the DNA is TGTGCCAGCAGCTTTGTATTGAACACTGAAGCTTTCTTT.

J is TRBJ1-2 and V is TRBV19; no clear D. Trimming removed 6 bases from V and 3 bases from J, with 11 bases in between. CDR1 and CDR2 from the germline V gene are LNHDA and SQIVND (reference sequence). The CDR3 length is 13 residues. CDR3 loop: CASSGRADYGYTF. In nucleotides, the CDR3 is TGTGCCAGTAGCGGCCGGGCCGACTATGGCTACACCTTC.

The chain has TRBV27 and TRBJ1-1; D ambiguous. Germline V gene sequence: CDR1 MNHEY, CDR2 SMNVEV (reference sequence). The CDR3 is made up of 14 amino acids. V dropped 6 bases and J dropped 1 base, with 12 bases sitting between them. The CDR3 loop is CASSTSWQNTEAFF. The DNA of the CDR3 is TGTGCCAGCAGCACCTCATGGCAGAACACTGAAGCTTTCTTT.